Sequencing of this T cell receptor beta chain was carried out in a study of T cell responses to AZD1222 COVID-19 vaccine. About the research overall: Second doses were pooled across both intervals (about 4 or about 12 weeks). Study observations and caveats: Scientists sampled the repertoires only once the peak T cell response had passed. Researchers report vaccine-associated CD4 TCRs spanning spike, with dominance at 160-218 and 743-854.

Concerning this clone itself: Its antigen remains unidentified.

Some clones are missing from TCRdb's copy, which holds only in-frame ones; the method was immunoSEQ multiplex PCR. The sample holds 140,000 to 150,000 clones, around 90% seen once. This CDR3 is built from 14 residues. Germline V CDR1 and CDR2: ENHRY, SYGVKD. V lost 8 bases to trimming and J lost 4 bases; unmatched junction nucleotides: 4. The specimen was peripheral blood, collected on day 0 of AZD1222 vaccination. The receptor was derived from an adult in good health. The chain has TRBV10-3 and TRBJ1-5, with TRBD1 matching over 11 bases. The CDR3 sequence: CAIRGTGGNQPQHF. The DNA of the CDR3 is TGTGCCATCCGAGGGACAGGGGGGAATCAGCCCCAGCATTTT.